The 22 T cell receptor beta chains listed next were all sequenced from one sample in a study of somatic mutations in cytotoxic T cells in rheumatoid arthritis (dated by TCRdb to 2016 to 2017). Preparation of the library involved the immunoSEQ multiplex PCR assay. TCRdb limited this immuneACCESS table to in-frame rearrangements with V and J called. A share of clones is missing; checked studies link under half to unresolved V genes, and the rest is unexplained. The sample profile shows about 20,000 clones; 85% to 90% of them were found once. The ten most abundant clones make up approximately 19% of the sample. Source material: CD8+ T cells sorted from blood. The source is a woman between 45 and 65 years old in good health.

V usage is TRBV4-1 and J usage is TRBJ2-5; D not certain. The CDR3 consists of 12 residues. Germline CDR1 MGHRA, CDR2 YSYEKL. V was pared by 0 bases and J by 5 bases, with 4 bases between. CDR3 bases: TGCGCCAGCAGCCAAGATCGGGAGACCCAGTACTTC. Residues: CASSQDRETQYF.

The chain's CDR3 is CASSTSLAGGPGNEQFF. The CDR3, as DNA: TGTGCCAGCAGCACATCCTTAGCGGGGGGGCCGGGAAATGAGCAGTTCTTC. The rearrangement joins TRBV7-7 to TRBJ2-1, with 11 bases matching TRBD2. There are 17 residues in the CDR3. V was pared by 5 bases and J by 7 bases, with 13 bases of the junction left unmatched. CDR1 is SSHAT, CDR2 FNYEAQ, per germline (reference sequence).

This chain connects TRBV29-1 to TRBJ1-2; 7 bases map to TRBD1. Looked up from germline, CDR1 is SQVTM and CDR2 is ANQGSEA. Trimming took 3 bases from V and 0 from J; bases not matched to a gene: 4. The CDR3 covers 14 residues. The DNA for the CDR3 is TGCAGCGTTGAGCCACAGGGGACTAACTATGGCTACACCTTC. Translated, it gives CSVEPQGTNYGYTF. Using reference TRBV29-1 and TRBJ1-2 for the parts outside the CDR3, the full variable domain is SAVISQKPSRDICQRGTSLTIQCQVDSQVTMMFWYRQQPGQSLTLIATANQGSEATYESGFVIDKFPISRPNLTFSTLTVSNMSPEDSSIYLCSVEPQGTNYGYTFGSGTRLTVV.

V and J are TRBV27 and TRBJ2-2; D uncertain. Germline values: CDR1 MNHEY, CDR2 SMNVEV (reference sequence). V was trimmed by 0 bases and J by 7 bases, leaving 6 bases between them. CDR3 size: 13 residues. CDR3 DNA sequence: TGTGCCAGCAGTTTATCAGGGTACGGGGAGCTGTTTTTT. This gives the protein CASSLSGYGELFF.

The chain employs TRBV6-5 and TRBJ1-1, with D maybe TRBD1 (5 bases). CDR3 size: 14 residues. Germline assignment: CDR1 MNHEY and CDR2 SVGAGI. Trimming cost V 4 bases and J 4 bases, with 13 bases left between them. The CDR3 spells CASSSGGEGTEAFF. CDR3 DNA sequence: TGTGCCAGCAGTTCCGGGGGGGAGGGCACTGAAGCTTTCTTT.

The J gene is TRBJ1-4, the V gene TRBV15; a weak D match, TRBD1 (6 bases). The CDR3 has 15 amino acids. V was shortened by 1 base and J by 0 bases, with 6 bases between the two germline ends. CDR1 is LNHNV and CDR2 is YYDKDF in the germline V gene (reference sequence). The CDR3 DNA sequence: TGTGCCACCAGCAGAGGGACAGCAACTAATGAAAAACTGTTTTTT. Its protein product is CATSRGTATNEKLFF.

The chain has TRBV2 and TRBJ2-4; 7 nucleotides align to TRBD1. The CDR3 has 17 residues. The V gene end was trimmed by 6 bases and the J gene end by 0 bases; junction bases not matched to a gene: 11. Per germline, CDR1 SNHLY and CDR2 FYNNEI. CDR3 in DNA: TGTGCCAGCAGAGACCGGGACAGATATCTAGCCAAAAACATTCAGTACTTC. Protein: CASRDRDRYLAKNIQYF.

This clone was seen more than once but under ten times. The V call is TRBV2, the J call TRBJ1-6; a possible D gene is TRBD1 (6 bases). The CDR3 loop spans 12 amino acids. Germline V gene data show CDR1 as SNHLY and CDR2 as FYNNEI. Trimming pared 10 bases from V and 10 bases from J, leaving 14 bases between. CDR3 protein: CATRQAGSPLHF. The CDR3 nucleotides are TGTGCCACAAGACAGGCGGGCTCACCCCTCCACTTT.

The chain joins TRBV5-1 to TRBJ2-5, with D unresolved. Germline-derived CDR1 and CDR2 are SGHRS and YFSETQ. The CDR3 has 15 residues. Trimming shortened V by 0 bases and J by 5 bases, and 14 bases separated the two germline ends. The CDR3, as DNA: TGCGCCAGCAGCTTGGTCGGCAGAACCAGGGAGACCCAGTACTTC. Residues: CASSLVGRTRETQYF.

This clone was counted once. The gene calls are TRBV9 and TRBJ1-1; D is unresolved. From germline, CDR1 is SGDLS and CDR2 YYNGEE. V lost 3 bases, J lost 5 bases, and 5 bases lay in between. The CDR3 is 11 amino acids. CDR3 in DNA: TGTGCCAGCAGCGAGGGAACTGAAGCTTTCTTT. Protein product: CASSEGTEAFF.

The chain joins TRBV7-7 to TRBJ1-5, with D tentatively TRBD1 (5 bases). V lost 3 bases and J 0 bases, leaving 12 bases between the germline ends. CDR3 size: 16 residues. Germline CDR1 is SSHAT and CDR2 is FNYEAQ (reference sequence). The CDR3 is CASSLVQGSSNQPQHF. The CDR3 DNA sequence: TGTGCCAGCAGCTTGGTCCAGGGAAGTAGCAATCAGCCCCAGCATTTT. The variable domain in full, with the rest retrieved from reference TRBV7-7 and TRBJ1-5, is GAGVSQSPRYKVTKRGQDVTLRCDPISSHATLYWYQQALGQGPEFLTYFNYEAQPDKSGLPSDRFSAERPEGSISTLTIQRTEQRDSAMYRCASSLVQGSSNQPQHFGDGTRLSIL.

This rearrangement joins TRBV9 to TRBJ2-3; 9 nucleotides line up with TRBD1. Germline CDR1 reads SGDLS; CDR2 reads YYNGEE. This CDR3 is built from 14 residues. The trim removed 2 bases at V and 6 bases at J, leaving 4 bases unmatched. DNA for the CDR3: TGTGCCAGCAGCGTTGGACAGGGGTTCGATACGCAGTATTTT. Protein product: CASSVGQGFDTQYF. The full variable domain, rest sourced from reference TRBV9 and TRBJ2-3, is DSGVTQTPKHLITATGQRVTLRCSPRSGDLSVYWYQQSLDQGLQFLIQYYNGEERAKGNILERFSAQQFPDLHSELNLSSLELGDSALYFCASSVGQGFDTQYFGPGTRLTVL.

The genes are TRBV7-9 and TRBJ1-1, with 7 bases aligning to TRBD1. The germline V gene has CDR1 SEHNR and CDR2 FQNEAQ (reference sequence). V lost 4 bases, J lost 1 base, and 0 bases stayed unmatched. The CDR3 loop spans 13 amino acids. The CDR3 is CASSSGGNTEAFF. In DNA form, the CDR3 reads TGTGCCAGCAGCTCAGGGGGGAACACTGAAGCTTTCTTT.

The chain links TRBV4-3 to TRBJ2-3; D possibly corresponds to TRBD2 (6 bases). Germline V CDR1 and CDR2: LGHNA, YSLEER. The CDR3 has 14 residues. V dropped 0 bases and J dropped 3 bases, with 7 bases sitting between them. DNA for the CDR3: TGCGCCAGCAGCCAAGATGGGGGGACAGATACGCAGTATTTT. This encodes CASSQDGGTDTQYF.

This clone occurred a few times. The chain employs TRBV2 and TRBJ1-5; a weak D match, TRBD1 (5 bases). CDR3 length: 12 amino acids. Deletions cut 6 bases from V and 4 bases from J, with 7 bases between. Germline V gene lookup returns CDR1 SNHLY and CDR2 FYNNEI. As DNA, the CDR3 is TGTGCCAGCAGCGACAGTAATCAGCCCCAGCATTTT. Amino acids: CASSDSNQPQHF.

CDR3 sequence: CASSSLNGDRPYGYTF. The DNA of the CDR3 is TGTGCCAGCAGCTCCCTTAACGGGGACAGGCCCTATGGCTACACCTTC. This chain connects TRBV7-9 to TRBJ1-2; 8 bases agree with TRBD1. The CDR3 has 16 amino acids. The V and J ends lost 4 bases and 4 bases, in that order; junction bases with no gene match: 11. Germline-derived CDR1 and CDR2 are SEHNR and FQNEAQ (reference sequence).

This clone came up once. This rearrangement joins TRBV4-3 to TRBJ2-5; TRBD2 is a possible D gene (6 bases). The germline V gene has CDR1 LGHNA and CDR2 YSLEER. The CDR3 is 15 residues long. Trimming left V 0 bases short and J 4 bases short, with 12 bases between. This chain's CDR3 is CASSQDSLRGETQYF. In DNA form, the CDR3 reads TGCGCCAGCAGCCAAGATAGTCTGCGGGGAGAGACCCAGTACTTC.

The CDR3 region is CASSHHFGEDSGNTIYF. CDR3 nucleotides: TGTGCCAGCAGCCACCATTTCGGGGAGGACTCTGGAAACACCATATATTTT. V is TRBV5-5 and J is TRBJ1-3, with D unresolved. Germline V gene lookup returns CDR1 SGHKS and CDR2 YYEKEE (reference sequence). The length of the CDR3 is 17 residues. V lost 4 bases, J lost 0 bases, and 17 bases lay in between.

Only one count was recorded for this clone. The J gene is TRBJ2-2, the V gene TRBV7-2; 9 positions match TRBD1. CDR3 size: 16 residues. Looked up from germline, CDR1 is SGHTA and CDR2 is FQGNSA. V shed 0 bases, J shed 4 bases, and the junction held 3 bases outside the gene matches. CDR3 loop: CASSLAGQGFTGELFF. The CDR3 DNA reads as TGTGCCAGCAGCTTAGCGGGACAGGGTTTCACCGGGGAGCTGTTTTTT. The full variable domain, rest sourced from reference TRBV7-2 and TRBJ2-2, is GAGVSQSPSNKVTEKGKDVELRCDPISGHTALYWYRQSLGQGLEFLIYFQGNSAPDKSGLPSDRFSAERTGGSVSTLTIQRTQQEDSAVYLCASSLAGQGFTGELFFGEGSRLTVL.

The chain is built from TRBV7-6 and TRBJ2-3, with 8 bases identical to TRBD2. V was pared by 4 bases and J by 4 bases, with 7 bases of the junction left unmatched. This CDR3 has 15 amino acids. CDR1 and CDR2 (germline): SGHVS, FNYEAQ. Written as DNA, the CDR3 is TGTGCCAGCAGCTCCTATAGCGGGGCGGCAGATACGCAGTATTTT. This codes for CASSSYSGAADTQYF.

This chain connects TRBV28 to TRBJ1-2; D possibly corresponds to TRBD1 (5 bases). The CDR3 loop spans 15 amino acids. Germline lookup yields CDR1 MDHEN and CDR2 SYDVKM. V lost 3 bases, J lost 0 bases, and 11 bases lay in between. This CDR3 reads CASSLVDSANYGYTF. The CDR3 region has the DNA TGTGCCAGCAGTTTGGTCGACAGCGCTAACTATGGCTACACCTTC.

This chain joins TRBV7-9 and TRBJ2-3; 8 positions match TRBD2. The J segment lost 7 bases and the V segment lost 3 bases, leaving 9 bases of the junction unmatched. Germline values: CDR1 SEHNR, CDR2 FQNEAQ (reference sequence). This CDR3 is 15 amino acids long. Here the CDR3 reads CASSFPERGTHTQYF. The CDR3 coding sequence is TGTGCCAGCAGCTTTCCCGAGCGGGGGACGCATACGCAGTATTTT.